Below are 32 T cell receptor beta chains sequenced from a single sample in a study of monozygotic twins with cystic fibrosis. Using immunoSEQ multiplex PCR, the repertoire was profiled, and TCRdb retains in-frame clones only, with some absent. The sample consists of roughly 9,400 clones, 98% of them appearing once. The specimen sequenced was blood. The receptors stem from a girl between 2 and 10 years old with cystic fibrosis.

The genes are TRBV9 and TRBJ2-1; possible D gene TRBD2, 5 bases. The germline V gene encodes CDR1 SGDLS and CDR2 YYNGEE. This CDR3 is 15 amino acids long. V was trimmed by 3 bases and J by 0 bases, leaving 10 bases between them. The CDR3 loop is CASSGTLSSYNEQFF. CDR3 DNA: TGTGCCAGCAGCGGGACTCTGAGCTCCTACAATGAGCAGTTCTTC. Drawing the rest from reference TRBV9 and TRBJ2-1, the complete variable domain is DSGVTQTPKHLITATGQRVTLRCSPRSGDLSVYWYQQSLDQGLQFLIQYYNGEERAKGNILERFSAQQFPDLHSELNLSSLELGDSALYFCASSGTLSSYNEQFFGPGTRLTVL.

V and J are TRBV10-1 and TRBJ2-1; D gene ambiguous. Trimming removed 3 bases at V and 7 bases at J, with 13 bases between. CDR3 length: 14 residues. CDR1 and CDR2 from the germline V gene are WNHNN and SYGVQD (reference sequence). CDR3 sequence (DNA): TGCGCCAGCAGTGAAGGCGGAGCCCCTAATGAGCAGTTCTTC. Its protein is CASSEGGAPNEQFF.

The sample holds one count of this clone. The chain employs TRBV6-1 and TRBJ1-2; D gene ambiguous. Trimming left V 4 bases short and J 2 bases short, with 11 bases between. The CDR3 spans 14 residues. Germline V gene sequence: CDR1 MNHNS, CDR2 SASEGT. CDR3 DNA: TGTGCCAGCAGTGTTGAGACGCAGAACTATGGCTACACCTTC. It codes for CASSVETQNYGYTF.

The chain employs TRBV5-1 and TRBJ2-7, with TRBD1 identical over 7 bases. The CDR3 runs 14 residues. Germline V CDR1 and CDR2: SGHRS, YFSETQ. V dropped 2 bases and J dropped 5; count of bases not matched to a gene: 7. This chain's CDR3 is CASSFGQVLDEQYF. In nucleotides, the CDR3 is TGCGCCAGCAGCTTCGGACAGGTTTTGGACGAGCAGTACTTC.

The chain combines TRBV28 with TRBJ2-7, with 8 bases matching TRBD1. The V gene end was trimmed by 8 bases and the J gene end by 2 bases; junction bases not matched to a gene: 5. There are 13 residues in the CDR3. CDR1 is MDHEN and CDR2 is SYDVKM in the germline V gene. The chain's CDR3 is CASSWTGTYEQYF. DNA for the CDR3: TGTGCCAGCTCATGGACAGGGACCTACGAGCAGTACTTC.

The V and J genes are TRBV15 and TRBJ2-2; D perhaps matches TRBD2 (7 bases). Deletions cut 8 bases from V and 5 bases from J, with 15 bases between. The CDR3 has 14 amino acids. Germline V gene lookup returns CDR1 LNHNV and CDR2 YYDKDF (reference sequence). The CDR3 nucleotides are TGTGCCACCGGCAAGGGGGGGAATACCGGGGAGCTGTTTTTT. It codes for CATGKGGNTGELFF.

The CDR3 DNA follows: TGTGCCATCAGTGAAGGCGGCCATTTCGGGACTGAAGCTTTCTTT. Its translation is CAISEGGHFGTEAFF. J is TRBJ1-1 and V is TRBV10-3; no clear D. Germline CDR1 and CDR2: ENHRY and SYGVKD. V was pared by 3 bases and J by 5 bases, with 16 bases between. The length of the CDR3 is 15 residues.

This chain joins TRBV4-2 and TRBJ1-4, with 8 bases matching TRBD1. The trim removed 4 bases at V and 4 bases at J, leaving 8 bases unmatched. The CDR3 consists of 16 residues. Germline V gene data show CDR1 as LGHNA and CDR2 as YNFKEQ. CDR3 loop: CASSPTQGAVNEKLFF. The CDR3 DNA reads as TGTGCCAGCAGCCCTACTCAGGGGGCGGTTAATGAAAAACTGTTTTTT.

This rearrangement joins TRBV7-9 to TRBJ2-1; no definite D call. CDR1 is SEHNR, CDR2 FQNEAQ, per germline (reference sequence). There are 14 residues in the CDR3. V was trimmed by 3 bases and J by 0 bases, leaving 6 bases between them. The CDR3 is CASSLTISYNEQFF. In DNA form, the CDR3 reads TGTGCCAGCAGCTTGACCATCTCCTACAATGAGCAGTTCTTC.

This chain links TRBV27 with TRBJ1-5; D might be TRBD1 (5 bases). The CDR3 is made up of 15 amino acids. Germline CDR1 MNHEY, CDR2 SMNVEV (reference sequence). V was shortened by 4 bases and J by 3 bases, with 13 bases between the two germline ends. CDR3 sequence: CASSYRDGINQPQHF. Written as DNA, the CDR3 is TGTGCCAGCAGTTACCGGGACGGAATCAATCAGCCCCAGCATTTT.

The J gene is TRBJ2-3, the V gene TRBV5-4; 13 bases map to TRBD2. Germline CDR1 reads SGHNT; CDR2 reads YYREEE (reference sequence). V lost 2 bases, J lost 4 bases, and 1 base stayed unmatched. The length of the CDR3 is 15 residues. CDR3 DNA: TGTGCCAGCAGCTTTGGACTAGCGGGGGCAGATACGCAGTATTTT. It codes for CASSFGLAGADTQYF.

The chain has TRBV7-2 and TRBJ2-7; D not resolved. Germline assignment: CDR1 SGHTA and CDR2 FQGNSA. There are 15 residues in the CDR3. V was pared by 5 bases and J by 2 bases, with 16 bases between. DNA for the CDR3: TGTGCCAGCAGCAAGGGTGGGCGAGCACCCTACGAGCAGTACTTC. Its translation: CASSKGGRAPYEQYF.

The chain joins TRBV5-6 to TRBJ2-3; no clear D. The CDR3 has 14 amino acids. Germline V gene sequence: CDR1 SGHDT, CDR2 YYEEEE. Trimming stripped 5 bases from V and 2 bases from J, with 12 bases between. The CDR3 loop is CASSEIPDTDTQYF. In DNA form, the CDR3 reads TGTGCCAGCAGTGAAATCCCCGACACAGATACGCAGTATTTT. The entire variable domain, with the rest obtained from reference TRBV5-6 and TRBJ2-3, is as follows: DAGVTQSPTHLIKTRGQQVTLRCSPKSGHDTVSWYQQALGQGPQFIFQYYEEEERQRGNFPDRFSGHQFPNYSSELNVNALLLGDSALYLCASSEIPDTDTQYFGPGTRLTVL.

The chain uses TRBV28 and TRBJ1-1; D gene ambiguous. Trimming shortened V by 8 bases and J by 5 bases, and 15 bases separated the two germline ends. Germline CDR1 MDHEN, CDR2 SYDVKM. This CDR3 has 13 residues. CDR3 DNA: TGTGCCAGCTCGTCGGTCTTTCGAACTGAAGCTTTCTTT. Encoded protein: CASSSVFRTEAFF.

The gene calls are TRBV10-3 and TRBJ1-3, with TRBD1 as a possible D gene (6 bases). Germline values: CDR1 ENHRY, CDR2 SYGVKD. V lost 0 bases, J lost 0 bases, and 9 bases lay in between. The CDR3 spans 16 residues. For the CDR3, the DNA is TGTGCCATCAGTGAGTCGAAGACAGGCTCTGGAAACACCATATATTTT. Its translation is CAISESKTGSGNTIYF.

The chain has TRBV6-5 and TRBJ1-6; 8 bases match TRBD1. Trimming took 6 bases from V and 6 from J; bases not matched to a gene: 4. The CDR3 has 14 residues. Germline CDR1 and CDR2: MNHEY and SVGAGI. CDR3 in amino acids: CASRGTGLNSPLHF. The CDR3 coding sequence is TGTGCCAGCAGGGGGACAGGCCTTAATTCACCCCTCCACTTT.

The J gene is TRBJ2-2, the V gene TRBV10-1, with 12 nucleotides matching TRBD2. Losses at the gene ends were 3 bases for V and 6 bases for J; bases not matched to a gene: 2. CDR3 length equals 15 residues. Germline V CDR1 and CDR2: WNHNN, SYGVQD (reference sequence). DNA for the CDR3: TGCGCCAGCAGTGACGGACTAGCGGGATCCGGGGAGCTGTTTTTT. It yields the protein CASSDGLAGSGELFF.

The chain carries TRBV7-9 and TRBJ2-2, with D possibly being TRBD1 (5 bases). This CDR3 is 14 amino acids long. The V gene's germline CDR1 is SEHNR and CDR2 FQNEAQ (reference sequence). V was clipped by 0 bases and J by 5 bases, with 7 bases between them. CDR3 protein: CASSLAGQTGELFF. CDR3 DNA: TGTGCCAGCAGCTTAGCTGGACAAACCGGGGAGCTGTTTTTT.

The V gene is TRBV19, the J gene TRBJ2-7; 8 bases line up with TRBD1. V lost 5 bases to trimming and J lost 3 bases; unmatched junction nucleotides: 9. Germline values: CDR1 LNHDA, CDR2 SQIVND (reference sequence). The CDR3 has 15 residues. The CDR3, as DNA: TGTGCCAGTAGTTCGCAAGGGACAGGCCGCTACGAGCAGTACTTC. It is translated as CASSSQGTGRYEQYF.

The rearrangement uses TRBV10-3 and TRBJ1-2, with D unclear. V lost 3 bases and J 8 bases, leaving 13 bases between the germline ends. Germline V gene sequence: CDR1 ENHRY, CDR2 SYGVKD. CDR3 length: 13 amino acids. CDR3 DNA: TGTGCCATCAGTGAAGAGGGCGTGAGGGGCTACACCTTC. Protein sequence: CAISEEGVRGYTF.

The rearrangement uses TRBV10-2 and TRBJ2-7; a possible D gene is TRBD1 (5 bases). Deletions cut 3 bases from V and 3 bases from J, with 6 bases between. Looked up from germline, CDR1 is WSHSY and CDR2 is SAAADI. The CDR3 runs to 12 residues. The CDR3 DNA reads as TGCGCCAGCAGTGACAGGGTCTACGAGCAGTACTTC. The encoded protein is CASSDRVYEQYF.

The chain uses TRBV7-9 and TRBJ2-5; no clear D. The V end lost 1 base, the J end lost 1 base, and 7 bases lay between the germline ends. Per germline, CDR1 SEHNR and CDR2 FQNEAQ (reference sequence). The CDR3 runs 14 residues. Here the CDR3 reads CASSLGPIQETQYF. CDR3 DNA: TGTGCCAGCAGCTTAGGGCCCATCCAAGAGACCCAGTACTTC.

This rearrangement joins TRBV19 to TRBJ1-2, with D uncertain. V lost 3 bases to trimming and J lost 3 bases, with 14 bases between them. There are 15 residues in the CDR3. CDR1 LNHDA and CDR2 SQIVND come from the germline V gene (reference sequence). CDR3 sequence: CASSIAPGRDYGYTF. The CDR3 DNA sequence: TGTGCCAGTAGTATCGCCCCTGGCCGGGACTATGGCTACACCTTC.

The chain carries TRBV10-2 and TRBJ1-2; a possible D gene is TRBD1 (6 bases). Looked up from germline, CDR1 is WSHSY and CDR2 is SAAADI. This CDR3 is 17 amino acids long. V was shortened by 3 bases and J by 2 bases, with 19 bases between the two germline ends. The CDR3 DNA reads TGCGCCAGCAGTGACTTTAGAAAGCGGCAGGGGAACTATGGCTACACCTTC. Its translation: CASSDFRKRQGNYGYTF.

The chain links TRBV6-6 to TRBJ2-3; perhaps D is TRBD1 or TRBD2 (5 bases each). Deletions cut 7 bases from V and 4 bases from J, with 15 bases between. The V gene's germline CDR1 is MNHNY and CDR2 SVGAGI (reference sequence). The CDR3 consists of 14 residues. Written as DNA, the CDR3 is TGTGCCAGCACCTCCGCTATGGGGGCAGATACGCAGTATTTT. Its translation: CASTSAMGADTQYF.

The V gene is TRBV20-1, the J gene TRBJ2-3, with D possibly being TRBD1 or TRBD2 (5 bases each). With 6 bases removed from V and 9 bases from J, the gap between germline ends came to 13 bases. Germline V gives CDR1 DFQATT, CDR2 SNEGSKA (reference sequence). CDR3 length: 11 amino acids. The CDR3 nucleotides read TGCAGTGCGGAACCGGGACGGACGCAGTATTTT. Its protein is CSAEPGRTQYF.

The CDR3 DNA is TGTGCCAGCAGCTCCATAAGACGGGAGGGCCCAAAGGTGCAGTACTTC. This encodes CASSSIRREGPKVQYF. This chain joins TRBV11-2 and TRBJ2-7; 8 bases align to TRBD2. V shed 4 bases, J shed 9 bases, and the junction held 17 bases outside the gene matches. This CDR3 is built from 16 residues. The germline gives CDR1 SGHAT, CDR2 FQNNGV.

The CDR3 protein is CASSSPGQGYEQYF. CDR3 bases: TGTGCCAGCAGTTCCCCGGGACAGGGTTACGAGCAGTACTTC. The V gene is TRBV6-5, the J gene TRBJ2-7; 9 bases are shared with TRBD1. The CDR3 extends over 14 amino acids. J lost 4 bases, V lost 4 bases, and 5 bases had no gene match. Germline CDR1 MNHEY, CDR2 SVGAGI.

The chain uses TRBV10-2 and TRBJ1-1; D might be TRBD1 (5 bases). Germline V gene sequence: CDR1 WSHSY, CDR2 SAAADI. Trimming removed 7 bases from V and 5 bases from J, with 11 bases in between. This CDR3 contains 12 residues. The CDR3 nucleotides are TGCGCCAGCAAGGAGGGGAGGACTGAAGCTTTCTTT. Its translation: CASKEGRTEAFF.

The chain employs TRBV5-5 and TRBJ1-6; D gene ambiguous. The CDR3 is 16 amino acids. Germline values: CDR1 SGHKS, CDR2 YYEKEE (reference sequence). Trimming stripped 4 bases from V and 0 bases from J, with 11 bases between. CDR3 in amino acids: CASSVQVSSYNSPLHF. The CDR3 DNA reads TGTGCCAGCAGCGTCCAAGTGAGCTCCTATAATTCACCCCTCCACTTT.

The rearrangement joins TRBV5-4 to TRBJ2-7; D assignment may be TRBD1 or TRBD2 (5 bases each). V lost 9 bases to trimming and J lost 5 bases, with 12 bases between them. Per germline, CDR1 SGHNT and CDR2 YYREEE (reference sequence). The CDR3 length is 11 residues. CDR3 protein: CATRDLDEQYF. In DNA form, the CDR3 reads TGTGCCACTCGGGACCTGGACGAGCAGTACTTC.

The V gene is TRBV5-1, the J gene TRBJ1-5; D is possibly TRBD1 (5 bases). The CDR3 has 15 residues. Trimming left V 0 bases short and J 4 bases short, with 11 bases between. The germline CDR1 and CDR2 sequences are SGHRS and YFSETQ. As DNA, the CDR3 is TGCGCCAGCAGCTTGGGAGCAGGGACTAATCAGCCCCAGCATTTT. It encodes CASSLGAGTNQPQHF.